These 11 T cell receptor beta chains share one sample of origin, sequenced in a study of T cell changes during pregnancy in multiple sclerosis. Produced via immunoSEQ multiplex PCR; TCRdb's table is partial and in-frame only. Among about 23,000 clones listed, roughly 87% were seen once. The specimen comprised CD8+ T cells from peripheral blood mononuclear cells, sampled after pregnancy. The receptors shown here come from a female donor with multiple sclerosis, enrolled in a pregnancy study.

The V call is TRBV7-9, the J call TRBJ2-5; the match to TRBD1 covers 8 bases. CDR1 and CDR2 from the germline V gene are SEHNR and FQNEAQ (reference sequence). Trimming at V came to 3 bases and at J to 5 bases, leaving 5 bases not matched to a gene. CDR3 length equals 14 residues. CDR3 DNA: TGTGCCAGCAGCTTGACAGGGGTCGGGGAGACCCAGTACTTC. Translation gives CASSLTGVGETQYF.

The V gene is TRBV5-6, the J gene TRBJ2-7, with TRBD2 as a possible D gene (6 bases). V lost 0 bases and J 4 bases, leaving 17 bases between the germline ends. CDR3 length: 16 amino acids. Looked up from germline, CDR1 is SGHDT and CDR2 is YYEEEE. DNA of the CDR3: TGTGCCAGCAGCTTGGTGGAGGGTCCCTCCTTTTACGAGCAGTACTTC. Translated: CASSLVEGPSFYEQYF.

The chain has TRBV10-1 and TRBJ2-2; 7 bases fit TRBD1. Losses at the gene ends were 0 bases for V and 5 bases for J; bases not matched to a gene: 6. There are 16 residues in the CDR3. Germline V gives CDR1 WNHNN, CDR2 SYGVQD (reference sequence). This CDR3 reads CASSESPGGSTGELFF. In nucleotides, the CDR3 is TGCGCCAGCAGTGAGTCTCCAGGGGGTTCTACCGGGGAGCTGTTTTTT.

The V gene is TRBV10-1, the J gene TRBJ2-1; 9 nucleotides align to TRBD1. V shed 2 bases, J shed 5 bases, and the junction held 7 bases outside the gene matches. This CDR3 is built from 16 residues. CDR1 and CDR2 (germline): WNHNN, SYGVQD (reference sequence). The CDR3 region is CASSEPTGGTHNEQFF. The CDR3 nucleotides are TGCGCCAGCAGTGAGCCTACAGGGGGCACGCACAATGAGCAGTTCTTC.

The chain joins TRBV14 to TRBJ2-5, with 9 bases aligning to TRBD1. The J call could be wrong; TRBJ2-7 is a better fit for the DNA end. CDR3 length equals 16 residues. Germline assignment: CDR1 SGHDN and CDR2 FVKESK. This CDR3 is CASSRWDRESRYEQYF. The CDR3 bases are TGTGCCAGCAGCCGATGGGACAGGGAAAGCAGGTACGAGCAGTACTTC.

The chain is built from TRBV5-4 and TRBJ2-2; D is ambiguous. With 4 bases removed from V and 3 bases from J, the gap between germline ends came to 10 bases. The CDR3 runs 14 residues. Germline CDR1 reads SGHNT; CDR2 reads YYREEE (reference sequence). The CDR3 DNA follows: TGTGCCAGCAGCCAAGGCCTAGACACCGGGGAGCTGTTTTTT. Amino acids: CASSQGLDTGELFF.

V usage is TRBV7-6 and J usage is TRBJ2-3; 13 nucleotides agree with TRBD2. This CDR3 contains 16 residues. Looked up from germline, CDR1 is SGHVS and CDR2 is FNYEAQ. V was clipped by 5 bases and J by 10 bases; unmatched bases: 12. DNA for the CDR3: TGTGCCAGCAGCCAAGGACTAGCGGGAGTTTATATCGCGCAGTATTTT. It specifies CASSQGLAGVYIAQYF.

CDR3 in amino acids: CSVEDLTASYEQYF. Here the CDR3 DNA reads TGCAGCGTTGAAGACTTGACAGCCTCCTACGAGCAGTACTTC. The J gene is TRBJ2-7, the V gene TRBV29-1; the D gene is possibly TRBD1 (5 bases). From germline, CDR1 is SQVTM and CDR2 ANQGSEA. The CDR3 consists of 14 residues. Trimming left V 0 bases short and J 0 bases short, with 9 bases between.

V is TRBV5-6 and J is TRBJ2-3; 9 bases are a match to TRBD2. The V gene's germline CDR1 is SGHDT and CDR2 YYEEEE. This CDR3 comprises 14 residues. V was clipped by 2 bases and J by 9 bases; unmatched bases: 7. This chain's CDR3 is CASSFGTSRATQYF. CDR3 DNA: TGTGCCAGCAGCTTCGGGACTAGCCGAGCCACGCAGTATTTT.

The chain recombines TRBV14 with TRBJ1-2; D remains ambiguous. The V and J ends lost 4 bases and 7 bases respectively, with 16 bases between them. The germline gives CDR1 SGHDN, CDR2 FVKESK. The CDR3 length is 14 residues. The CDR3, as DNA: TGTGCCAGCAGCCCAAGGCCCCGACGGGGTGGCTACACCTTC. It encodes CASSPRPRRGGYTF.

This CDR3 reads CASSLAGVREQYF. As DNA, the CDR3 is TGTGCCAGCAGCCTGGCGGGGGTACGAGAGCAGTACTTC. V gene TRBV27 combines with J gene TRBJ2-7, with 7 bases fitting TRBD2. The CDR3 has 13 amino acids. With V trimmed by 6 bases and J by 7 bases, 9 bases remained unmatched. CDR1 MNHEY and CDR2 SMNVEV come from the germline V gene (reference sequence).